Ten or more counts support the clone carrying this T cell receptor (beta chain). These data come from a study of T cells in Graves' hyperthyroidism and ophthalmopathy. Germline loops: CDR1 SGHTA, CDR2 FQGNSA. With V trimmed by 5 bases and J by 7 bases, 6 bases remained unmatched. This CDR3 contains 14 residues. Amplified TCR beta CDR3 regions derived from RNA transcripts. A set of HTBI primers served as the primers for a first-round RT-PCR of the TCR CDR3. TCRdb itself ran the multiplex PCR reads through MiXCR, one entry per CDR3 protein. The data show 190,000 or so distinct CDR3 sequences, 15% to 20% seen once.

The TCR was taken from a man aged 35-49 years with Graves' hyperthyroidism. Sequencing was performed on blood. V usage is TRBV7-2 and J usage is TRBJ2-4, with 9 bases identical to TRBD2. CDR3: CASSPTSGHNIQYF. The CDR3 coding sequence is TGTGCCAGCAGCCCTACTAGCGGGCACAACATTCAGTACTTC.